The present entry profiles one T cell receptor beta chain with its context. Its cognate antigen is unknown. These data belong to a study of shared clonotypes between healthy human individuals. Overall study findings and caveats: Expectations were that clonotype sharing among donors would be affected by sequencing depth. Clonotypes shared by all four donors outscored non-shared clonotypes in generation probability.

V gave up 0 bases and J gave up 9 bases; unmatched junction bases: 11. The germline V gene has CDR1 MNHEY and CDR2 SVGAGI. This CDR3 region has 15 residues. Several immunoSEQ plates held equal portions of the genomic DNA taken from each subset. Repertoires were generated with immunoSEQ multiplex PCR, while TCRdb's copy carries only in-frame clones and drops some. The sample consists of 2 million to 2.5 million clones, about 94% of them appearing once. What was sequenced was naive CD4+ T cells sorted from blood. As to subset: CD45RA+ positively selected. This chain connects TRBV6-5 to TRBJ2-7, with 7 nucleotides matching TRBD1. The receptor was derived from a man younger than 35 in good health. In DNA form, the CDR3 reads TGTGCCAGCAGTTACTCGGTCCAGGGGGTACTGGTGCAGTACTTC. Protein sequence: CASSYSVQGVLVQYF.